This TCR beta chain was documented in a study of OX40 agonist ivuxolimab in advanced cancers. Background on the study: The dose-escalation cohort had hepatocellular carcinoma, melanoma, renal cell or head and neck cancer.

Profiled with immunoSEQ multiplex PCR; TCRdb holds only in-frame clones, not every one. The sample carries tens of thousands of clones, 84% recorded once. V dropped 5 bases and J dropped 5; count of bases not matched to a gene: 5. Germline V gives CDR1 MNHEY, CDR2 SMNVEV (reference sequence). The CDR3 spans 15 residues. This clone is a singleton in its sample. The chain uses TRBV27 and TRBJ2-7; 14 bases are a match to TRBD2. This sequence was found in an adult with an advanced solid tumor such as melanoma, head and neck, liver or kidney cancer. Sequenced material: CD4+ or CD8+ T cells sorted from blood, taken in a trial of the OX40 agonist ivuxolimab. CDR3 in amino acids: CASSPRGLAGDEQYF. CDR3 sequence (DNA): TGTGCCAGCAGTCCGAGGGGACTAGCGGGAGACGAGCAGTACTTC.